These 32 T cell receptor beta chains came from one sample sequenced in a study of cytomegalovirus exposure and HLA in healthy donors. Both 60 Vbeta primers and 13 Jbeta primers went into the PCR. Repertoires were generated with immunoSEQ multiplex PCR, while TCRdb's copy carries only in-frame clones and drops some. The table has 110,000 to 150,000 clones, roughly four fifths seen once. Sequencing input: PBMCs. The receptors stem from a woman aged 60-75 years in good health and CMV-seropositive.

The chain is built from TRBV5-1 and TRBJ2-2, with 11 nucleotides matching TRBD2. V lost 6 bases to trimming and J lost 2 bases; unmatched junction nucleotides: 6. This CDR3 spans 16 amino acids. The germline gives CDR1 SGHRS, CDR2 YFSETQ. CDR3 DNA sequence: TGCGCCAGCACCCTACTAGCGGGAGATAACACCGGGGAGCTGTTTTTT. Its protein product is CASTLLAGDNTGELFF.

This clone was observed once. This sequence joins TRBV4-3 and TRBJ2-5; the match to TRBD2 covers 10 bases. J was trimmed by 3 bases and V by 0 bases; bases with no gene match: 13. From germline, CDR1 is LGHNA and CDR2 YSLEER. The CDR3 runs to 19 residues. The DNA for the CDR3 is TGCGCCAGCAGCCAAGAATGGCTAGCGGGAGAGATTGGGAAAGAGACCCAGTACTTC. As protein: CASSQEWLAGEIGKETQYF.

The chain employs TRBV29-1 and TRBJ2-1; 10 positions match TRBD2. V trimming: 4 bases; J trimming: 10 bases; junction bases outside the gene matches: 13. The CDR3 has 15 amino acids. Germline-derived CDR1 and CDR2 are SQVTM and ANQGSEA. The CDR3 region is CSVVHDGLADGEQFF. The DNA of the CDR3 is TGCAGCGTTGTGCATGATGGACTAGCGGACGGAGAGCAGTTCTTC.

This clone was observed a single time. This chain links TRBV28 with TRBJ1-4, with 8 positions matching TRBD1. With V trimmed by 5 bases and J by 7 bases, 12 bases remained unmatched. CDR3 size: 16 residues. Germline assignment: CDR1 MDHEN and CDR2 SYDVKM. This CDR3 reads CASSAQGRGRGEKLFF. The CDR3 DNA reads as TGTGCCAGCAGTGCACAAGGCAGGGGGCGGGGTGAAAAACTGTTTTTT.

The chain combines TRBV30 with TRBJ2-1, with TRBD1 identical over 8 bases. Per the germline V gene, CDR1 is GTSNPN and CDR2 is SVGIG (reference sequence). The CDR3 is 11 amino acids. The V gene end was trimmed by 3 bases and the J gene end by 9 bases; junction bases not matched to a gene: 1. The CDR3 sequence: CAWRGQVEQFF. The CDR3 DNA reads TGTGCCTGGAGGGGACAGGTTGAGCAGTTCTTC.

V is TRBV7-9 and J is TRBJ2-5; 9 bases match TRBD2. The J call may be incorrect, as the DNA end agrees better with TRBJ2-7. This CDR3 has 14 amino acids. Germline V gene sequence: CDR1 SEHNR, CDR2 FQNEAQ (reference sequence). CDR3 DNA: TGTGCCAGCAGCTCGACGACTAGCGGCTACGAGCAGTACTTC. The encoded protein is CASSSTTSGYEQYF.

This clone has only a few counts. The CDR3 is CASSPDRDSYEQYF. Written as DNA, the CDR3 is TGTGCCAGCAGCCCCGACAGGGACTCCTACGAGCAGTACTTC. This chain uses TRBV7-2 with TRBJ2-7; TRBD1 aligns across 7 bases. CDR3 length: 14 residues. The trim removed 5 bases at V and 0 bases at J, leaving 4 bases unmatched. Germline V gene sequence: CDR1 SGHTA, CDR2 FQGNSA.

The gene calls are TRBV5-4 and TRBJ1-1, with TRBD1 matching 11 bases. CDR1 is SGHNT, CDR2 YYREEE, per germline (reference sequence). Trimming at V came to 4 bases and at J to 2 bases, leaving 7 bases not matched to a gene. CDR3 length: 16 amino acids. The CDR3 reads CASSGPDRGQNTEAFF. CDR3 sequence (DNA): TGTGCCAGCAGCGGTCCGGACAGGGGGCAAAACACTGAAGCTTTCTTT.

In nucleotides, the CDR3 is TGTGCCAGCAGGGTTGTCCAGGATACGCAGTATTTT. As protein: CASRVVQDTQYF. The chain links TRBV6-1 to TRBJ2-3; no clear D. Trimming shortened V by 6 bases and J by 6 bases, and 10 bases separated the two germline ends. The length of the CDR3 is 12 residues. Germline CDR1 and CDR2: MNHNS and SASEGT.

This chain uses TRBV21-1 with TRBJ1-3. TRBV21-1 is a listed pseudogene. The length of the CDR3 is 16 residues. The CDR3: CASSKARADSGNTIYF. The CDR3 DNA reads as TGTGCCAGCAGCAAAGCGAGGGCGGACTCTGGAAACACCATATATTTT.

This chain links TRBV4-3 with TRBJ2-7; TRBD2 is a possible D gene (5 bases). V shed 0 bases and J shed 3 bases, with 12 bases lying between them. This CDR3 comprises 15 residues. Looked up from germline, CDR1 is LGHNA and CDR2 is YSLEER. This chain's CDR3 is CASSQDMSGYYEQYF. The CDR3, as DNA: TGCGCCAGCAGCCAAGATATGAGCGGCTACTACGAGCAGTACTTC.

This chain's CDR3 is CASSQGGGAYEQYF. The CDR3 bases are TGTGCCAGCAGCCAAGGGGGCGGGGCCTACGAGCAGTACTTC. The V and J genes are TRBV5-4 and TRBJ2-7, with D perhaps matching TRBD1 (7 bases). Germline V gives CDR1 SGHNT, CDR2 YYREEE (reference sequence). Between the trimmed V and J ends, which lost 4 bases and 2 bases, there was a span of 13 bases. The CDR3 consists of 14 residues.

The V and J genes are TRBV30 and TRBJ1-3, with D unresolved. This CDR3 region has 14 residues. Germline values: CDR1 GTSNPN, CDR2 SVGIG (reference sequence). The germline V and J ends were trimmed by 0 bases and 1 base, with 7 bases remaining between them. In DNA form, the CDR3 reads TGTGCCTGGAGTGTAGCTTCGTCTGGAAACACCATATATTTT. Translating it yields CAWSVASSGNTIYF.

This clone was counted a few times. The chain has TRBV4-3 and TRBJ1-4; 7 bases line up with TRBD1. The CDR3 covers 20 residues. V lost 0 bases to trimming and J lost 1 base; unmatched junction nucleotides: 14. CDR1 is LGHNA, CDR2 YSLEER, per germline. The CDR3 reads CASSQDTHRGVVLTNEKLFF. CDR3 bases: TGCGCCAGCAGCCAAGATACGCACAGGGGAGTAGTTCTAACTAATGAAAAACTGTTTTTT.

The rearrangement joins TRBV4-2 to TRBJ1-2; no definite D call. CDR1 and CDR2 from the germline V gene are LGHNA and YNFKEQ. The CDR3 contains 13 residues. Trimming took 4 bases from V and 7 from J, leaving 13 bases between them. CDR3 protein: CASSPASPIGYTF. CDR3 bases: TGTGCCAGCAGCCCCGCGTCCCCAATTGGCTACACCTTC.

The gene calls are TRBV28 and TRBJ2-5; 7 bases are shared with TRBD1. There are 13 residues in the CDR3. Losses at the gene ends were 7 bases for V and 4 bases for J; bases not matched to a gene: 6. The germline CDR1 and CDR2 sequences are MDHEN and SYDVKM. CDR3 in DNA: TGTGCCAGCACAGGGGGAAGGGGAGAGACCCAGTACTTC. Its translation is CASTGGRGETQYF.

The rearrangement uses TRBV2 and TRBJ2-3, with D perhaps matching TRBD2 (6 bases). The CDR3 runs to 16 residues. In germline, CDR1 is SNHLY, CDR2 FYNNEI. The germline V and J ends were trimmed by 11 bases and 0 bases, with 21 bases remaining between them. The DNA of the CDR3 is TGTGCCGACGGGGAGCTCCGTGCGGGAAGCACAGATACGCAGTATTTT. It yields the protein CADGELRAGSTDTQYF.

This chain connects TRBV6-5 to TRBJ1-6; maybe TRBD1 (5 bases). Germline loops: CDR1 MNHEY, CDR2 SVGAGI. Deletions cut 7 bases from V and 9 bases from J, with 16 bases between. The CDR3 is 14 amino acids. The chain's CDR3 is CASKAGQVGSPLHF. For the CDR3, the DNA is TGTGCCAGCAAGGCGGGGCAGGTCGGTTCACCCCTCCACTTT.

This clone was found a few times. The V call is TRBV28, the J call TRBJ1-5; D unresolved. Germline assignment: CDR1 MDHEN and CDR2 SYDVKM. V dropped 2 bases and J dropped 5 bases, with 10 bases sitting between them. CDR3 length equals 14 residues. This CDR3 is CASSLSRQHQPQHF. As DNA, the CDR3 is TGTGCCAGCAGTTTAAGTCGACAACATCAGCCCCAGCATTTT. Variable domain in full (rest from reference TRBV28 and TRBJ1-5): DVKVTQSSRYLVKRTGEKVFLECVQDMDHENMFWYRQDPGLGLRLIYFSYDVKMKEKGDIPEGYSVSREKKERFSLILESASTNQTSMYLCASSLSRQHQPQHFGDGTRLSIL.

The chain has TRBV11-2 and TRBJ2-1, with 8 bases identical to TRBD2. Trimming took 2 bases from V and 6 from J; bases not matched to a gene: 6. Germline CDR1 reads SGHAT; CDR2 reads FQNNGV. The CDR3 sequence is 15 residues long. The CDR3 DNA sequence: TGTGCCAGCAGCTTATACGGGAGGGCGATCAATGAGCAGTTCTTC. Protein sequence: CASSLYGRAINEQFF. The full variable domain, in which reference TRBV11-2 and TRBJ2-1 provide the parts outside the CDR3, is EAGVAQSPRYKIIEKRQSVAFWCNPISGHATLYWYQQILGQGPKLLIQFQNNGVVDDSQLPKDRFSAERLKGVDSTLKIQPAKLEDSAVYLCASSLYGRAINEQFFGPGTRLTVL.

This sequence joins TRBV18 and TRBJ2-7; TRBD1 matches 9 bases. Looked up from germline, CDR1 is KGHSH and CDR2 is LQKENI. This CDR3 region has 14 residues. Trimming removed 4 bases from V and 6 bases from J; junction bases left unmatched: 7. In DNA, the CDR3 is TGTGCCAGCTCACGGGGACAGGGTACGGGCGAGCAGTACTTC. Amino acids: CASSRGQGTGEQYF.

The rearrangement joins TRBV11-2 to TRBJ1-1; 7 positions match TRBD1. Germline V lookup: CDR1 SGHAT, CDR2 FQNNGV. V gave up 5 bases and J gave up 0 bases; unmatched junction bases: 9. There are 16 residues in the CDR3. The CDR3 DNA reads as TGTGCCAGCAGCCTCCCCGCGACAGGGTTGAACACTGAAGCTTTCTTT. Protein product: CASSLPATGLNTEAFF. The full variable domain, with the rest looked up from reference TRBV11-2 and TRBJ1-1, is EAGVAQSPRYKIIEKRQSVAFWCNPISGHATLYWYQQILGQGPKLLIQFQNNGVVDDSQLPKDRFSAERLKGVDSTLKIQPAKLEDSAVYLCASSLPATGLNTEAFFGQGTRLTVV.

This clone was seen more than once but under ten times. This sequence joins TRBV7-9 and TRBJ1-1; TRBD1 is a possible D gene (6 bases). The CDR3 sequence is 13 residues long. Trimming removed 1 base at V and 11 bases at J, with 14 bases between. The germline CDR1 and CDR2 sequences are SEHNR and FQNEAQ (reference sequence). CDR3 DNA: TGTGCCAGCAGCTTAGAGTTAGAGGGGGAGGCTTTCTTT. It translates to CASSLELEGEAFF.

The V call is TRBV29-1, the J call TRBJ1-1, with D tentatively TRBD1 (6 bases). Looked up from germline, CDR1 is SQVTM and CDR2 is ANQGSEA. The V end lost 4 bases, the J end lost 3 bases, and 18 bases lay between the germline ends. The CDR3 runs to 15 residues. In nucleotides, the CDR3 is TGCAGCGTTGGGGGCAGGGGCCGAAGGGACACTGAAGCTTTCTTT. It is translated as CSVGGRGRRDTEAFF. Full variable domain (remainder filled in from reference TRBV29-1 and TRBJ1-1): SAVISQKPSRDICQRGTSLTIQCQVDSQVTMMFWYRQQPGQSLTLIATANQGSEATYESGFVIDKFPISRPNLTFSTLTVSNMSPEDSSIYLCSVGGRGRRDTEAFFGQGTRLTVV.

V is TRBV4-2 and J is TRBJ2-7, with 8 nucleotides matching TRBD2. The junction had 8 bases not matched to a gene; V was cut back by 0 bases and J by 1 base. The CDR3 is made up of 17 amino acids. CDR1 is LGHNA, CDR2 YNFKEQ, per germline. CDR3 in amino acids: CASSQDAGTSYSYEQYF. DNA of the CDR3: TGTGCCAGCAGCCAAGATGCTGGGACTAGTTATTCCTACGAGCAGTACTTC.

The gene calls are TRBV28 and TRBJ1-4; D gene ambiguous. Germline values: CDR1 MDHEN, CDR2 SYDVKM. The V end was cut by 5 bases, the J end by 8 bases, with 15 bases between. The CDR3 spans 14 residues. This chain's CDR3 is CASSLGEGWEKLFF. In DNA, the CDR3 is TGTGCCAGCAGTCTCGGGGAGGGCTGGGAAAAACTGTTTTTT.

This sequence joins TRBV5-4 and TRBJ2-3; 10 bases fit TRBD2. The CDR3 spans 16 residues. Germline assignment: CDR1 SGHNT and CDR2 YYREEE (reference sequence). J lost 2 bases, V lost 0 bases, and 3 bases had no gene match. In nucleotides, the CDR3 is TGTGCCAGCAGCTTGGTTGGACTAGCGGACACAGATACGCAGTATTTT. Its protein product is CASSLVGLADTDTQYF.

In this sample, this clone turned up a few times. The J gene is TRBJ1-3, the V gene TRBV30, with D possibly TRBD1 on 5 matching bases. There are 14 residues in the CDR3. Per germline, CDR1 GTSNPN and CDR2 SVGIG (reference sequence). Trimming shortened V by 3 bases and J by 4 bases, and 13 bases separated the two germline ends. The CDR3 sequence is CAWSRGRGGNTIYF. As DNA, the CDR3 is TGTGCCTGGAGCCGAGGACGGGGGGGAAACACCATATATTTT. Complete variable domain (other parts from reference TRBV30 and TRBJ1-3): SQTIHQWPATLVQPVGSPLSLECTVEGTSNPNLYWYRQAAGRGLQLLFYSVGIGQISSEVPQNLSASRPQDRQFILSSKKLLLSDSGFYLCAWSRGRGGNTIYFGEGSWLTVV.

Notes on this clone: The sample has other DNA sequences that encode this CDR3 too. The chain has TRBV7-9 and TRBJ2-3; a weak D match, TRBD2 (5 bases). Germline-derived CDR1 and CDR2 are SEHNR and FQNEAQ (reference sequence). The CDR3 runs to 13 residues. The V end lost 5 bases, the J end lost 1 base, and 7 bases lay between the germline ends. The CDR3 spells CASSPGGTDTQYF. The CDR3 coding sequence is TGTGCCAGCAGCCCCGGGGGCACAGATACGCAGTATTTT.

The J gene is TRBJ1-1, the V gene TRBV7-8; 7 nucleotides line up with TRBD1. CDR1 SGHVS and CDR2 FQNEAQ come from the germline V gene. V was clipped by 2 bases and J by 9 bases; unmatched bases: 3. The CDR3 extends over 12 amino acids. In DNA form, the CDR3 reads TGTGCCAGCAGCTTAAGGGACAGTCAAGCTTTCTTT. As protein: CASSLRDSQAFF.

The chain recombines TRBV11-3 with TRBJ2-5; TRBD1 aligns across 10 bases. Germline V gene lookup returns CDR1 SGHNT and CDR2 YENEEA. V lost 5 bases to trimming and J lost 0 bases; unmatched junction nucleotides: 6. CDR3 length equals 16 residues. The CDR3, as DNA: TGTGCCAGCAGCCCCGGGACAGGGGTTCACCAAGAGACCCAGTACTTC. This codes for CASSPGTGVHQETQYF.

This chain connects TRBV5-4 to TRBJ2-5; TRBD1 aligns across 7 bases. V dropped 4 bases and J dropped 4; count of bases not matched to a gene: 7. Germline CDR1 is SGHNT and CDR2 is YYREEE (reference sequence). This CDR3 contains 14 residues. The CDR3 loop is CASSRGNRGETQYF. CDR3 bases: TGTGCCAGCAGCCGAGGAAACAGGGGAGAGACCCAGTACTTC.